This section outlines one T cell receptor beta chain sequence together with its context. CDR3 length: 14 residues. Trimming took 1 base from V and 6 from J; bases not matched to a gene: 4. The germline gives CDR1 MGHRA, CDR2 YSYEKL. This sample stems from a study of siplizumab effects on memory and regulatory T cells. TCRdb's copy holds only in-frame clones and misses some; the assay was immunoSEQ multiplex PCR. This table has 87,000 or so clones, approximately 95% appearing once. This sequence joins TRBV4-1 and TRBJ2-7; 9 bases agree with TRBD1. The sequence derives from a human donor in good health. Sequencing was carried out using non-Treg CD4+ T cells sorted from blood. The CDR3 spells CASSQGRTGAEQYF. CDR3 coding DNA: TGCGCCAGCAGCCAAGGCCGGACAGGGGCCGAGCAGTACTTC.